Included here is one T cell receptor beta chain sequence, with context. The sample belongs to a study of cytomegalovirus exposure and HLA in healthy donors. Primers: 60 Vbeta forward and 13 Jbeta reverse. Using immunoSEQ multiplex PCR, the repertoire was profiled, and TCRdb retains in-frame clones only, with some absent. Of fewer than 100,000 clones listed, about 75% are singletons. CDR3 length equals 16 residues. The junction had 9 bases not matched to a gene; V was cut back by 5 bases and J by 3 bases. CDR1 and CDR2 from the germline V gene are WSHSY and SAAADI. The sample comprised PBMCs. This clonotype was sampled from a man aged 40-55 years in good health and CMV-seropositive. This chain uses TRBV10-2 with TRBJ2-7; the match to TRBD2 covers 11 bases. The CDR3, as DNA: TGCGCCAGCAGTCGGATATTGACTAGCGGGAACTACGAGCAGTACTTC. Translated, it gives CASSRILTSGNYEQYF.